This TCR beta chain was identified in a study of OX40 agonist ivuxolimab in advanced cancers. Some clones are missing from TCRdb's copy, which holds only in-frame ones; the method was immunoSEQ multiplex PCR. This table holds around 66,000 clones, about four fifths found once. The CDR3 contains 16 residues. CDR1 and CDR2 from the germline V gene are SGHVS and FNYEAQ. Unmatched junction bases numbered 9, after V lost 0 bases and J lost 8 bases. This clone was recorded once. Material: CD4+ or CD8+ T cells sorted from blood, obtained in a trial of the OX40 agonist ivuxolimab. This sequence originates from an adult with an advanced solid tumor such as melanoma, head and neck, liver or kidney cancer. The rearrangement uses TRBV7-6 and TRBJ2-3; 9 nucleotides match TRBD2. The CDR3 loop is CASSLASGGPHGTQYF. The CDR3 DNA is TGTGCCAGCAGCTTAGCTAGCGGGGGACCACATGGTACGCAGTATTTT.